The 16 T cell receptor beta chains reported below all come from one sample, sequenced in a study of T cells in Graves' hyperthyroidism and ophthalmopathy. There were TCR beta CDR3 regions amplified from RNA transcripts. Carried out on the TCR CDR3, a first-round RT-PCR used the HTBI primer set. TCRdb fed the multiplex PCR reads into MiXCR, producing one record per CDR3 protein. The sample has a few hundred thousand distinct CDR3 sequences, roughly 19% seen once. Sequencing was done on a sample of blood. These receptors were taken from a man over 45 with Graves' ophthalmopathy.

V and J are TRBV9 and TRBJ2-7; D may match TRBD1 or TRBD2 (7 bases each). Trimming removed 7 bases at V and 0 bases at J, with 17 bases between. Germline values: CDR1 SGDLS, CDR2 YYNGEE. CDR3 length: 15 amino acids. The CDR3, as DNA: TGTGCCAGCGGTGCAGGGGGGGGGAGCTCCTACGAGCAGTACTTC. The encoded protein is CASGAGGGSSYEQYF.

This clonotype turned up a few times. At one of its ends the junction is not consistent with the germline gene, which may arise from a read error. The CDR3 sequence is CASSEEGAENTEALF. Here the CDR3 DNA reads TGTGCCAGCAGTGAAGAAGGGGCTGAGAACACTGAAGCTCTCTTT. V and J are TRBV2 and TRBJ1-1, with D maybe TRBD1 (5 bases). Germline lookup yields CDR1 SNHLY and CDR2 FYNNEI. CDR3 length equals 15 residues.

The J gene is TRBJ2-5, the V gene TRBV5-1; 10 bases fit TRBD2. The CDR3 spans 17 residues. Trimming removed 0 bases from V and 5 bases from J; junction bases left unmatched: 10. The germline gives CDR1 SGHRS, CDR2 YFSETQ. The CDR3 sequence is CASSLGAGGPAGETQYF. For the CDR3, the DNA is TGCGCCAGCAGCTTGGGAGCGGGAGGGCCGGCTGGTGAGACCCAGTACTTC.

This clonotype was found many times. The chain employs TRBV3-1 and TRBJ1-1; D is possibly TRBD1 (5 bases). Germline loops: CDR1 LGHDT, CDR2 YNNKEL (reference sequence). V was clipped by 5 bases and J by 11 bases, with 12 bases between them. The CDR3 has 11 residues. The CDR3 nucleotides are TGTGCCAGCAGCTTGGGACTCAAGGCTTTCTTT. It is translated as CASSLGLKAFF.

This clonotype was seen many times. This chain links TRBV11-1 with TRBJ2-1, with D perhaps TRBD2 (6 bases). The V and J ends lost 2 bases and 0 bases respectively, with 11 bases between them. The CDR3 spans 16 residues. From germline, CDR1 is SGHAT and CDR2 FQDESV (reference sequence). The CDR3 loop reads CASSLLRRASYNEQFF. As DNA, the CDR3 is TGTGCCAGCAGCTTATTGAGGAGGGCCTCCTACAATGAGCAGTTCTTC.

V usage is TRBV29-1 and J usage is TRBJ2-5, with no clear D. V was clipped by 5 bases and J by 11 bases, with 15 bases between them. The CDR3 totals 11 residues. Germline CDR1 SQVTM, CDR2 ANQGSEA. The DNA of the CDR3 is TGCAGCGTTAGCGTGGGTTTTTCACAGTACTTC. Translation gives CSVSVGFSQYF.

Many counts were recorded for this clonotype. The rearrangement links TRBV5-1 to TRBJ1-4; a possible D gene is TRBD1 (5 bases). The CDR3 is made up of 15 amino acids. V lost 4 bases to trimming and J lost 5 bases, with 15 bases between them. Per the germline V gene, CDR1 is SGHRS and CDR2 is YFSETQ. This chain's CDR3 is CASSTTGTENEKLFF. In nucleotides, the CDR3 is TGCGCCAGCAGCACAACCGGGACGGAAAATGAAAAACTGTTTTTT. The full variable domain, its missing parts supplied by reference TRBV5-1 and TRBJ1-4, is KAGVTQTPRYLIKTRGQQVTLSCSPISGHRSVSWYQQTPGQGLQFLFEYFSETQRNKGNFPGRFSGRQFSNSRSEMNVSTLELGDSALYLCASSTTGTENEKLFFGSGTQLSVL.

The genes are TRBV5-6 and TRBJ2-7; the D gene is possibly TRBD2 (6 bases). The V and J ends lost 4 bases and 9 bases respectively, with 20 bases between them. Germline V gene sequence: CDR1 SGHDT, CDR2 YYEEEE. The CDR3 is 14 amino acids. For the CDR3, the DNA is TGTGCCAGCAGCGAGACGTGGGGGGTCCAGTGGCAGTACTTC. Its protein product is CASSETWGVQWQYF.

As to this clonotype: A much larger clone sits a single nucleotide away, making a read error possible. The chain couples TRBV27 to TRBJ2-1, with D possibly matching TRBD2 (6 bases). CDR1 MNHEY and CDR2 SMNVEV come from the germline V gene (reference sequence). The germline V and J ends were trimmed by 8 bases and 6 bases, with 20 bases remaining between them. The CDR3 extends over 15 amino acids. In DNA, the CDR3 is TGTGCCAGCCGTAAGGGGACTCACGCGGGCAATGAGCAGTTCTTC. This codes for CASRKGTHAGNEQFF.

Comment on this clonotype: This may come from a read error, since a much larger clone is one base off. No conserved phenylalanine or tryptophan ends this CDR3, so it is likely a read error. The chain employs TRBV7-2 and TRBJ2-7; 9 positions match TRBD2. CDR1 and CDR2 (germline): SGHTA, FQGNSA. Trimming cost V 2 bases and J 2 bases; bases outside gene matches: 4. This CDR3 has 15 residues. The CDR3 is CASSLRAGGAYEQYL. Written as DNA, the CDR3 is TGTGCCAGCAGCTTAAGAGCGGGAGGCGCCTACGAGCAGTACCTC.

The chain is built from TRBV7-8 and TRBJ2-2; TRBD2 matches 7 bases. This CDR3 comprises 16 residues. After removal of 3 bases from V and 7 bases from J, the junction contained 11 bases not matched to a gene. The germline V gene encodes CDR1 SGHVS and CDR2 FQNEAQ. The CDR3 sequence is CASSLGLAAPNGELFF. Here the CDR3 DNA reads TGTGCCAGCAGCTTGGGGCTAGCGGCCCCCAACGGGGAGCTGTTTTTT.

The genes are TRBV5-1 and TRBJ1-4; a possible D gene is TRBD1 (6 bases). This CDR3 spans 14 amino acids. Looked up from germline, CDR1 is SGHRS and CDR2 is YFSETQ. Trimming left V 3 bases short and J 6 bases short, with 12 bases between. The DNA of the CDR3 is TGCGCCAGCAGCTACGACAGGAGTGATGAAAAACTGTTTTTT. This sequence encodes CASSYDRSDEKLFF. The whole variable domain, remainder taken from reference TRBV5-1 and TRBJ1-4, is KAGVTQTPRYLIKTRGQQVTLSCSPISGHRSVSWYQQTPGQGLQFLFEYFSETQRNKGNFPGRFSGRQFSNSRSEMNVSTLELGDSALYLCASSYDRSDEKLFFGSGTQLSVL.

The rearrangement uses TRBV29-1 and TRBJ1-2, with TRBD1 matching over 7 bases. The CDR3 length is 11 residues. Germline CDR1 SQVTM, CDR2 ANQGSEA. With 6 bases clipped from V and 4 bases from J, the junction kept 2 bases outside the gene matches. DNA of the CDR3: TGCAGCGTGAGGACAGGCTATGGCTACACCTTC. Translated, it gives CSVRTGYGYTF.

The chain couples TRBV7-3 to TRBJ2-7; tentatively, D is TRBD1 (6 bases). Germline V lookup: CDR1 SGHTA, CDR2 FQGTGA. The CDR3 runs 14 residues. Trimming left V 5 bases short and J 3 bases short, with 14 bases between. CDR3 coding DNA: TGTGCCAGCAGCCCCCGGGACAACCTCTACGAGCAGTACTTC. This codes for CASSPRDNLYEQYF.

Only a few counts were recorded for this clonotype. The rearrangement links TRBV7-9 to TRBJ2-7; 8 nucleotides agree with TRBD1. Germline assignment: CDR1 SEHNR and CDR2 FQNEAQ (reference sequence). This CDR3 comprises 15 residues. Trimming cost V 4 bases and J 6 bases; bases outside gene matches: 11. The CDR3 reads CASSYIRTGSPEQYF. CDR3 nucleotides: TGTGCCAGCAGCTACATAAGGACAGGGAGCCCCGAGCAGTACTTC. The whole variable domain, remainder taken from reference TRBV7-9 and TRBJ2-7, is DTGVSQNPRHKITKRGQNVTFRCDPISEHNRLYWYRQTLGQGPEFLTYFQNEAQLEKSRLLSDRFSAERPKGSFSTLEIQRTEQGDSAMYLCASSYIRTGSPEQYFGPGTRLTVT.

In its sample, this clonotype was seen a few times. CDR3 sequence reads: CASSEYRGYGYTF. DNA for the CDR3: TGTGCCAGCAGTGAATATAGGGGCTATGGCTACACCTTC. V and J are TRBV6-1 and TRBJ1-2, with a weak D call TRBD1 (5 bases). The V gene lost 2 bases and the J gene lost 4 bases, with 8 bases spanning the gap. This CDR3 spans 13 amino acids. Germline V gene lookup returns CDR1 MNHNS and CDR2 SASEGT.